This T cell receptor beta chain comes out of a study of blood T cells in healthy people across ages. This clonotype appeared a few times. Its target is unknown. Russia was home to the donors, healthy Caucasian individuals aged about 6 to 90. The extraction recovered at least 5.5 micrograms of total RNA per sample. For the second PCR, which ran for about 7 to 11 cycles, a sample-barcoded 5' primer and a J-beta primer mix were used. TCRdb processed the 5' RACE reads anew with MiXCR; each CDR3 protein has one entry. The sample has about 1.8 million distinct CDR3 sequences; 49% are singletons. General study results and limits: What prevented conclusive comparison of naive and antigen-experienced cells was that PBMCs were unsorted. The study found more naive CD4+ cells and higher diversity in long-lived than aged donors.

V lost 6 bases and J 3 bases, leaving 9 bases between the germline ends. The CDR3 consists of 13 residues. Germline CDR1 and CDR2: SQVTM and ANQGSEA. The chain uses TRBV29-1 and TRBJ2-6; D may be TRBD1 (6 bases). Material: blood. The TCR sequence derives from a woman in her thirties or forties in good health. CDR3 protein: CSVDSLGANVLTF. Written as DNA, the CDR3 is TGCAGCGTGGACAGCCTTGGGGCCAACGTCCTGACTTTC.